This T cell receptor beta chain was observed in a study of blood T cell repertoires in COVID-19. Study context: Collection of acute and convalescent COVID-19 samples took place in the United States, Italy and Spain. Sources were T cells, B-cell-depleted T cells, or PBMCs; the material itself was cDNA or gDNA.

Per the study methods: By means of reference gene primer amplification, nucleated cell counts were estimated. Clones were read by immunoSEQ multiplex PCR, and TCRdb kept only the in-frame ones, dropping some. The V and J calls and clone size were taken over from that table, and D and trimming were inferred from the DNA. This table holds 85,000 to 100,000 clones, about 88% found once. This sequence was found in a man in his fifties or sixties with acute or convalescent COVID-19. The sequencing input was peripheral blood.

CDR3 bases: TGTGCCACCAGTGATTCAGGGGGCCTGACCCAGTACTTC. Translating it yields CATSDSGGLTQYF. The chain recombines TRBV24-1 with TRBJ2-5, with 8 bases aligning to TRBD1. The germline V gene encodes CDR1 KGHDR and CDR2 SFDVKD. This CDR3 spans 13 amino acids. The junction had 2 bases not matched to a gene; V was cut back by 2 bases and J by 7 bases.